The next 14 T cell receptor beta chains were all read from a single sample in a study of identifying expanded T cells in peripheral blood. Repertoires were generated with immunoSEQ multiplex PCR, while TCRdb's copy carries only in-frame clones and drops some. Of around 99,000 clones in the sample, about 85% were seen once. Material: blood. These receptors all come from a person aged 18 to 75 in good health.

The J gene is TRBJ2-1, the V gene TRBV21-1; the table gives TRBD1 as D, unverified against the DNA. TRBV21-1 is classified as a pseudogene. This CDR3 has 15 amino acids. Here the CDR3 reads CASSKGRQAYNEQFF. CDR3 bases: TGTGCCAGCAGCAAAGGAAGGCAGGCTTACAATGAGCAGTTCTTC.

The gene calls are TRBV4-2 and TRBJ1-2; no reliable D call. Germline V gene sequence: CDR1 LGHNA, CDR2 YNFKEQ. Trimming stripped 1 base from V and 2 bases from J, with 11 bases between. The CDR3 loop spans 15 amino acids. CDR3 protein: CASSQGALENYGYTF. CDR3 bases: TGTGCCAGCAGCCAAGGGGCCCTGGAAAACTATGGCTACACCTTC.

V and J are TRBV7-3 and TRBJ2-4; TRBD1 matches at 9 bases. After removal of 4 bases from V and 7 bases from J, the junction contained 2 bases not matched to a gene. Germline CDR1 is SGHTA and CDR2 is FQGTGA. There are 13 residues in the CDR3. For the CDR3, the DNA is TGTGCCAGCAGCTCCGGACAGGGGAACATTCAGTACTTC. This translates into CASSSGQGNIQYF.

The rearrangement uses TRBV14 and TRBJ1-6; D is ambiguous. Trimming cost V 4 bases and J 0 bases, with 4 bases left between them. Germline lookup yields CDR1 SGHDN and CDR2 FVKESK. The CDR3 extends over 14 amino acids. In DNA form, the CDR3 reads TGTGCCAGCAGCCCCTCCTCCTATAATTCACCCCTCCACTTT. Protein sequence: CASSPSSYNSPLHF.

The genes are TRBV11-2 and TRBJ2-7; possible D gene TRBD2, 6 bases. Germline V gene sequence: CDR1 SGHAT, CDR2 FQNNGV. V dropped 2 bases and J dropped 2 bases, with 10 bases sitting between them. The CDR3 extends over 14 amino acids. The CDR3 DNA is TGTGCCAGCAGCTTACAAGCGGGCACCTACGAGCAGTACTTC. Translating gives CASSLQAGTYEQYF.

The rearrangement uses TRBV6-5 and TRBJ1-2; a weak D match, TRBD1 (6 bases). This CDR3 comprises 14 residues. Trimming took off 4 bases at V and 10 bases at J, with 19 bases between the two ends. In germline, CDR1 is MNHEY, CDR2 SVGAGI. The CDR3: CASSSPQGSMFYTF. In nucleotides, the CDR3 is TGTGCCAGCAGTTCGCCACAGGGATCTATGTTCTACACCTTC.

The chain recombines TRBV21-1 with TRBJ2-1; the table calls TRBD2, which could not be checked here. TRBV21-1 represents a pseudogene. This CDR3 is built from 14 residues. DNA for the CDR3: TGTGCCAGCAGCAAAGGGGTAGCGGGAGATGAGCAGTTCTTC. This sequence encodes CASSKGVAGDEQFF.

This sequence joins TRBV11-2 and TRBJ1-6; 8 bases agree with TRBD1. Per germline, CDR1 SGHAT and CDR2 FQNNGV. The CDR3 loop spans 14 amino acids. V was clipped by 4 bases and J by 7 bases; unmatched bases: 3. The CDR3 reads CASSWGDRNSPLHF. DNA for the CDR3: TGTGCCAGCAGCTGGGGGGACAGGAATTCACCCCTCCACTTT.

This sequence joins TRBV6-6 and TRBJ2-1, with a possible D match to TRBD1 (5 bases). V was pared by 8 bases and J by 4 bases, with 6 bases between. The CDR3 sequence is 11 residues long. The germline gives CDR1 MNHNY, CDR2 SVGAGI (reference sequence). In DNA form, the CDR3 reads TGTGCCAGCGACAGATACAATGAGCAGTTCTTC. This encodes CASDRYNEQFF.

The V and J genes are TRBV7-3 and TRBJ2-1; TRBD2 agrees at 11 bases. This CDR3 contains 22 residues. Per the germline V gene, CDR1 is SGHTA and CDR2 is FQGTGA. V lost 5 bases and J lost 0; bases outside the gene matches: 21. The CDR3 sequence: CASSHERTSGPNGKASYNEQFF. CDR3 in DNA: TGTGCCAGCAGCCACGAAAGGACTAGCGGGCCCAATGGGAAAGCCTCCTACAATGAGCAGTTCTTC. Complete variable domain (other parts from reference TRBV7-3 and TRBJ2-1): GAGVSQTPSNKVTEKGKYVELRCDPISGHTALYWYRQSLGQGPEFLIYFQGTGAADDSGLPNDRFFAVRPEGSVSTLKIQRTERGDSAVYLCASSHERTSGPNGKASYNEQFFGPGTRLTVL.

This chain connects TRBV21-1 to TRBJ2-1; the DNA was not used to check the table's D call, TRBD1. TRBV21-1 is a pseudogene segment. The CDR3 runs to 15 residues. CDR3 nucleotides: TGTGCCAGCAGCACACAGGGGGCGCGGTACAATGAGCAGTTCTTC. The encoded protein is CASSTQGARYNEQFF.

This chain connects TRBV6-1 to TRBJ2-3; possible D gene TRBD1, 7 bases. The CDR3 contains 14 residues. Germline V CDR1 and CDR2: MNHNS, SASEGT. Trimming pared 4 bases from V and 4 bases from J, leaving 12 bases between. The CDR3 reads CASSGQGGPDTQYF. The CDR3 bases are TGTGCCAGCAGTGGACAGGGAGGCCCAGATACGCAGTATTTT.

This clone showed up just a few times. Written as DNA, the CDR3 is TGCGCCAGCAGCCAAGATACCATCGGGACGAGTATCAATTCACCCCTCCACTTT. Its protein is CASSQDTIGTSINSPLHF. The genes are TRBV4-3 and TRBJ1-6; tentative D call: TRBD1 (5 bases). Trimming took off 0 bases at V and 7 bases at J, with 19 bases between the two ends. There are 18 residues in the CDR3. CDR1 and CDR2 (germline): LGHNA, YSLEER.

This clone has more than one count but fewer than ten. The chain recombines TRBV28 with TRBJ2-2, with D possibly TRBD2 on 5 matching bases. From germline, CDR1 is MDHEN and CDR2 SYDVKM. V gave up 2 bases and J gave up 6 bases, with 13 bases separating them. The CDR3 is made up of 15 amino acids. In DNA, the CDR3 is TGTGCCAGCAGTTTACGGGATTGGTTGGCCGGGGAGCTGTTTTTT. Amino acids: CASSLRDWLAGELFF.